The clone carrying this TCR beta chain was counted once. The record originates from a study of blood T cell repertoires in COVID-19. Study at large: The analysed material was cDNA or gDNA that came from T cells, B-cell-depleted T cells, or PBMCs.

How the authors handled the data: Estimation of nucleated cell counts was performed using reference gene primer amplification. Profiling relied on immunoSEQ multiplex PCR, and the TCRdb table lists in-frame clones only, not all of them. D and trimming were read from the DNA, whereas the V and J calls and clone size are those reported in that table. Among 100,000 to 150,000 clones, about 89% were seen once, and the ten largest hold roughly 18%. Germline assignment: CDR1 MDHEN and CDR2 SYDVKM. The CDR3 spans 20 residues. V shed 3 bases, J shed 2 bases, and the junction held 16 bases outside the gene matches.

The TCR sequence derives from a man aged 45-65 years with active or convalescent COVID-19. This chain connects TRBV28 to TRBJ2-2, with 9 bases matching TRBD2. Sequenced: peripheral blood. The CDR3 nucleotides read TGTGCCAGCAGTTTGACCCCACCTTGGCGGGAGGGCCTTAACACCGGGGAGCTGTTTTTT. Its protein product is CASSLTPPWREGLNTGELFF.